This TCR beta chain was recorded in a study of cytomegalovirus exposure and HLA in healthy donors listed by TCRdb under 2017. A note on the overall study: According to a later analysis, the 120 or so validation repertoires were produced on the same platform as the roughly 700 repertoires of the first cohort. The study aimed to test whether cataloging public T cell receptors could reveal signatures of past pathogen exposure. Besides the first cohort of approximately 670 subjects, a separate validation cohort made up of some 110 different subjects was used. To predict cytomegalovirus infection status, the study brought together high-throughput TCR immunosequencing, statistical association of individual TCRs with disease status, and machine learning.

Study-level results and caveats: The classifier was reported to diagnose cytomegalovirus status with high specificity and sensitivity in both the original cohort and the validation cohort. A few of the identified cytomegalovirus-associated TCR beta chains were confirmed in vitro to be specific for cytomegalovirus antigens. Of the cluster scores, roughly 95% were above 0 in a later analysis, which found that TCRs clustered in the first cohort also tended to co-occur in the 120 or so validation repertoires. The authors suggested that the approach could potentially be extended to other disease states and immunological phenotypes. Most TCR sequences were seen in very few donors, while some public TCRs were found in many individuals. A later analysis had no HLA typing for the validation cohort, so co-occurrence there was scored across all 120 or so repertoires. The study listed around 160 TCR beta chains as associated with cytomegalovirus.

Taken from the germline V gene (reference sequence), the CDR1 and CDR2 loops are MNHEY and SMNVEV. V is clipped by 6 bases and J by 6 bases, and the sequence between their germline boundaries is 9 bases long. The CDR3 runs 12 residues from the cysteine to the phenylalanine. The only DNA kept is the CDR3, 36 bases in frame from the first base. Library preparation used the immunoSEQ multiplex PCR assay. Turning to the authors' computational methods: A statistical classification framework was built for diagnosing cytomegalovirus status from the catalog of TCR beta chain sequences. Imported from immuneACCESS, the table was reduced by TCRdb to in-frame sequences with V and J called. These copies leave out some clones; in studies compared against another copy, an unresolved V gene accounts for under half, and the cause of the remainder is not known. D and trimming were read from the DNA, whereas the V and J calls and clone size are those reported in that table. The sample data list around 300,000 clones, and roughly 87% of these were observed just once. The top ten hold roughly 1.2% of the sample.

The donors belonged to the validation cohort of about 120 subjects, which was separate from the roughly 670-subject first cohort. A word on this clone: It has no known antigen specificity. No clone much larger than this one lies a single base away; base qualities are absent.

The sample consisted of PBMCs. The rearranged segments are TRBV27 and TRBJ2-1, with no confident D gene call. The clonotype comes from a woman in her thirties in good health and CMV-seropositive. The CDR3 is CASSPPSNEQFF. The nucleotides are TGTGCCAGCAGCCCTCCGTCCAATGAGCAGTTCTTC.